This T cell receptor (beta chain) was retrieved from a study of siplizumab effects on memory and regulatory T cells. Findings and limits, study-wide: Sequences that were alloreactive and traceable to unstimulated CD4+ memory cells were significantly reduced by siplizumab. Just a small share of alloreactive clones was traced back to unstimulated subsets. Naive T cells looked more diverse than memory cells and looked like major alloresponse contributors.

Between the trimmed V and J ends, which lost 4 bases and 2 bases, there was a span of 6 bases. CDR1 is SEHNR, CDR2 FQNEAQ, per germline (reference sequence). The CDR3 has 13 residues. Roughly 1.1 x 10^5 TCR templates were measured in each sample. Sequencing was performed with immunoSEQ multiplex PCR; in TCRdb, only in-frame clones are kept and a portion is missing. The sample yields some 75,000 clones, 93% seen once. With respect to this clone: Its antigen is not known.

The rearrangement links TRBV7-9 to TRBJ1-3; D remains unclear. The sequencing input was CD8+ T cells sorted from blood. This TCR was sampled from a human donor in good health. The chain's CDR3 is CASSYLTGNTIYF. CDR3 nucleotides: TGTGCCAGCAGCTACCTGACTGGAAACACCATATATTTT.